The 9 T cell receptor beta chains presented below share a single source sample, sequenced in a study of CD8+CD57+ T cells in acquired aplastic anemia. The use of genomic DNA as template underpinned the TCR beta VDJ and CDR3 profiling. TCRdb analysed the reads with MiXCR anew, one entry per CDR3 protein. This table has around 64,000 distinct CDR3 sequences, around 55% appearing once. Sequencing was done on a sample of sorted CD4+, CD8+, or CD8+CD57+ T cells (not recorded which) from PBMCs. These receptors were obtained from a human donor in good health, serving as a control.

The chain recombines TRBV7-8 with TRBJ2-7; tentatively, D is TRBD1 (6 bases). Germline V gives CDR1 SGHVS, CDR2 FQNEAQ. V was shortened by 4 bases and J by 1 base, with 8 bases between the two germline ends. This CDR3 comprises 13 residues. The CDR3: CASSSTGSYEQYF. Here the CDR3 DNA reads TGTGCCAGCAGCTCCACAGGGTCCTACGAGCAGTACTTC. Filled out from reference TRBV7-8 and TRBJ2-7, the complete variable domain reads GAGVSQSPRYKVAKRGQDVALRCDPISGHVSLFWYQQALGQGPEFLTYFQNEAQLDKSGLPSDRFFAERPEGSVSTLKIQRTQQEDSAVYLCASSSTGSYEQYFGPGTRLTVT.

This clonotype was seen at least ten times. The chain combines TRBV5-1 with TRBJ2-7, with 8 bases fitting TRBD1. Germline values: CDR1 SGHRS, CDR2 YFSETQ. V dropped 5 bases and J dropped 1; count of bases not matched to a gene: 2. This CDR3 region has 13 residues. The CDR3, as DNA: TGCGCCAGCAGTTGGGACAGGTCCTACGAGCAGTACTTC. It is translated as CASSWDRSYEQYF.

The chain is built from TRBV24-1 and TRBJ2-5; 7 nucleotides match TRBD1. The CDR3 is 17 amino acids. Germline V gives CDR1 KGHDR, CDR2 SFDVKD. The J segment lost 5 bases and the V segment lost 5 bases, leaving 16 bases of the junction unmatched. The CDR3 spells CATSARSLGGATETQYF. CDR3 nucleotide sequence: TGTGCCACCAGTGCTAGATCTTTAGGGGGCGCGACGGAGACCCAGTACTTC.

As DNA, the CDR3 is TGCAGCGTTGAGGGGGGACCGAACACTGAAGCTTTCTTT. This codes for CSVEGGPNTEAFF. V and J are TRBV29-1 and TRBJ1-1; perhaps TRBD1 as D (5 bases). Per the germline V gene, CDR1 is SQVTM and CDR2 is ANQGSEA. The CDR3 extends over 13 amino acids. V was clipped by 3 bases and J by 1 base, with 9 bases between them.

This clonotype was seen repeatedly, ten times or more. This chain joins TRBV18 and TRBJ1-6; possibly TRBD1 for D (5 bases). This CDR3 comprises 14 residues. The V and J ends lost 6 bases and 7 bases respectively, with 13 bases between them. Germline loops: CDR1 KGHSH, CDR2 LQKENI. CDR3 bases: TGTGCCAGCTCTCAAGATCGACAGAATTCACCCCTCCACTTT. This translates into CASSQDRQNSPLHF.

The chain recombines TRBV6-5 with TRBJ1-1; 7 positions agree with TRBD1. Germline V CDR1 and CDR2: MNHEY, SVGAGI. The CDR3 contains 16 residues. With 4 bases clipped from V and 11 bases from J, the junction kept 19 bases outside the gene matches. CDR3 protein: CASSSYLLSQGGQAFF. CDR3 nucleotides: TGTGCCAGCAGTTCCTACCTCCTCTCACAAGGGGGCCAGGCTTTCTTT.

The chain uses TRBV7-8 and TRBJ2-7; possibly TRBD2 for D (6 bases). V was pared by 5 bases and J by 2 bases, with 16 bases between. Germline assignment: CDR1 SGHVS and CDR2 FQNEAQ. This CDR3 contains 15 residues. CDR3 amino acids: CASSPSGRGAYEQYF. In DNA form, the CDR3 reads TGTGCCAGCAGCCCAAGTGGGCGGGGAGCCTACGAGCAGTACTTC.

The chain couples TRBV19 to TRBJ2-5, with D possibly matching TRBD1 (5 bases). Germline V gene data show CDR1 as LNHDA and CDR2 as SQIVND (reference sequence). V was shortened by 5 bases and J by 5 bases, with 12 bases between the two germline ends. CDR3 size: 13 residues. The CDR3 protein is CASSAQGGETQYF. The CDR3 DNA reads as TGTGCCAGTAGTGCCCAGGGTGGGGAGACCCAGTACTTC. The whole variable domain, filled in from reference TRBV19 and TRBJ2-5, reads DGGITQSPKYLFRKEGQNVTLSCEQNLNHDAMYWYRQDPGQGLRLIYYSQIVNDFQKGDIAEGYSVSREKKESFPLTVTSAQKNPTAFYLCASSAQGGETQYFGPGTRLLVL.

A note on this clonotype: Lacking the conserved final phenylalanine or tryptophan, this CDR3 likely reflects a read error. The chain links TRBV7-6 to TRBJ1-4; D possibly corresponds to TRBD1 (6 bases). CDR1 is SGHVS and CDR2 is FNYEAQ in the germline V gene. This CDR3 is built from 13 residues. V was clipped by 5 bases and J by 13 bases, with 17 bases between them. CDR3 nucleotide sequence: TGTGCCAGCAGCACCACACCAGGGGAATTACTGTTTCTT. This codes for CASSTTPGELLFL.